This T cell receptor (beta chain) was retrieved from a study of cytomegalovirus exposure and HLA in healthy donors. CDR1 is MNHEY, CDR2 SVGAGI, per germline. The CDR3 sequence is 14 residues long. Notes on the study in general: An observed cluster of highly shared sequence variants was recorded as a likely sequencing artifact.

PCR used 60 Vbeta primers and 13 Jbeta primers. TCRdb's table, derived via immunoSEQ multiplex PCR, lists solely in-frame clones and lacks some. The data contain roughly 99,000 clones, 82% of them seen just once; the ten biggest clones take up approximately 2.4%. To note about this clone: Its antigen is currently unknown.

This clonotype originated in a man between 25 and 39 years old in good health and CMV-seropositive. V usage is TRBV6-5 and J usage is TRBJ2-5, with 7 bases fitting TRBD1. The DNA end is more similar to TRBJ2-7, so the J call may be wrong. Sample: PBMCs. The CDR3: CASRRDRLYYEQYF. The DNA for the CDR3 is TGTGCCAGCAGAAGGGACAGACTTTACTACGAGCAGTACTTC.